The clone carrying this T cell receptor (beta chain) was seen a few times. The antigen is unknown. The sample is drawn from a study of T cell repertoires in cytomegalovirus infection. About the research overall: It was recently identified HLA-C-restricted and well-studied HLA-B-restricted CMV epitopes that the study used.

TCRdb reprocessed the reads via MiXCR and lists one record per CDR3 protein. The profile shows about 110,000 distinct CDR3 sequences, 30% to 35% of them singletons. The germline CDR1 and CDR2 sequences are MNHEY and SVGAGI. V dropped 0 bases and J dropped 4 bases, with 12 bases sitting between them. This CDR3 has 15 residues. Sequencing was performed on CD8+ T cells from cultured PBMCs, taken from culture after CMV antigen stimulation. This clonotype originated in a human donor in good health (CMV status not recorded). Some clones in this sample may be carry-over from other donors' samples. V is TRBV6-5 and J is TRBJ1-1; possible D gene TRBD1, 6 bases. The CDR3 spells CASSYSAGAFTEAFF. The CDR3 DNA follows: TGTGCCAGCAGTTACTCGGCAGGGGCCTTCACTGAAGCTTTCTTT.